Each of the 18 T cell receptor beta chains below was sequenced from the same sample in a study of blood T cell repertoires in COVID-19 (dated by TCRdb to 2018 to 2021). Preparation of the library involved the immunoSEQ multiplex PCR assay. Entries here come from immuneACCESS through TCRdb and include only in-frame sequences with V and J called. Some clones fail to appear in such tables; in the studies checked, an unresolved V gene covers under half of the shortfall, and the cause of the remainder is unknown. Recorded for this sample are 190,000 or so clones; under 80% of them occurred a single time. About 13% of the sample is held by the ten biggest clonotypes. Input material: peripheral blood. Receptors originate from a man over 45 who had recovered from COVID-19.

This rearrangement joins TRBV27 to TRBJ2-2; 7 bases match TRBD1. There are 16 residues in the CDR3. V lost 8 bases, J lost 5 bases, and 14 bases stayed unmatched. Germline V gives CDR1 MNHEY, CDR2 SMNVEV (reference sequence). The CDR3 bases are TGTGCCAGCGGTGGAAGGGGGCATGTTCTAACCGGGGAGCTGTTTTTT. It encodes CASGGRGHVLTGELFF.

This chain connects TRBV9 to TRBJ1-4, with unresolved D. Trimming pared 0 bases from V and 6 bases from J, leaving 12 bases between. Germline CDR1 and CDR2: SGDLS and YYNGEE. This CDR3 has 15 residues. CDR3 nucleotides: TGTGCCAGCAGCGTAGCCGGGGATTGGGATGAAAAACTGTTTTTT. Translating it yields CASSVAGDWDEKLFF.

The rearrangement joins TRBV27 to TRBJ2-5, with 7 bases lining up with TRBD2. The V gene end was trimmed by 6 bases and the J gene end by 1 base; junction bases not matched to a gene: 14. The CDR3 loop spans 17 amino acids. The germline V gene encodes CDR1 MNHEY and CDR2 SMNVEV (reference sequence). CDR3 DNA sequence: TGTGCCAGCAGGGGATTGGGGAGAGCGGGACCCCAAGAGACCCAGTACTTC. This translates into CASRGLGRAGPQETQYF.

This chain uses TRBV7-8 with TRBJ2-3, with TRBD2 matching 9 bases. With V trimmed by 6 bases and J by 5 bases, 12 bases remained unmatched. The CDR3 runs 16 residues. Germline CDR1 and CDR2: SGHVS and FQNEAQ. CDR3 sequence (DNA): TGTGCCAGCAGATTGCTAGGGCTAGCGGGAAAAGATACGCAGTATTTT. Encoded protein: CASRLLGLAGKDTQYF.

This clone showed up just once. The chain has TRBV29-1 and TRBJ2-2, with 7 bases fitting TRBD2. Germline CDR1 and CDR2: SQVTM and ANQGSEA. This CDR3 comprises 13 residues. Losses at the gene ends were 3 bases for V and 4 bases for J; bases not matched to a gene: 2. CDR3 region: CSVDLAVTGELFF. DNA of the CDR3: TGCAGCGTTGATCTAGCGGTCACCGGGGAGCTGTTTTTT.

This chain joins TRBV5-1 and TRBJ2-3; 8 bases are shared with TRBD2. Germline CDR1 reads SGHRS; CDR2 reads YFSETQ. This CDR3 contains 15 residues. Germline trimming cut 0 bases from V and 2 bases from J; bases unmatched to any gene: 2. The DNA for the CDR3 is TGCGCCAGCAGCTTGGCGGGAGGGGTCACAGATACGCAGTATTTT. Translating it yields CASSLAGGVTDTQYF.

This chain connects TRBV30 to TRBJ2-3; TRBD1 aligns across 9 bases. The CDR3 runs to 15 residues. CDR1 and CDR2 from the germline V gene are GTSNPN and SVGIG (reference sequence). V dropped 7 bases and J dropped 0; count of bases not matched to a gene: 8. This chain's CDR3 is CASLRDRGSTDTQYF. The DNA for the CDR3 is TGTGCCTCCCTTCGCGACAGGGGGAGCACAGATACGCAGTATTTT. Based on the CDR3 plus reference TRBV30 and TRBJ2-3, the full variable domain is SQTIHQWPATLVQPVGSPLSLECTVEGTSNPNLYWYRQAAGRGLQLLFYSVGIGQISSEVPQNLSASRPQDRQFILSSKKLLLSDSGFYLCASLRDRGSTDTQYFGPGTRLTVL.

The count of this clone is one. The rearrangement joins TRBV15 to TRBJ2-1; D is perhaps TRBD2 (6 bases). Deletions cut 1 base from V and 5 bases from J, with 12 bases between. The CDR3 consists of 15 residues. Germline V CDR1 and CDR2: LNHNV, YYDKDF (reference sequence). CDR3 amino acids: CATSRGGRHDNEQFF. CDR3 nucleotides: TGTGCCACCAGCAGAGGGGGGAGGCATGACAATGAGCAGTTCTTC.

This sequence joins TRBV5-5 and TRBJ2-7; D perhaps matches TRBD2 (6 bases). V was pared by 0 bases and J by 0 bases, with 10 bases between. This CDR3 has 15 amino acids. Germline CDR1 is SGHKS and CDR2 is YYEKEE (reference sequence). CDR3 amino acids: CASSLVASASYEQYF. The CDR3 bases are TGTGCCAGCAGCTTGGTGGCTAGCGCCTCCTACGAGCAGTACTTC.

This clone was detected only a few times. The rearrangement joins TRBV19 to TRBJ2-7; a possible D gene is TRBD2 (5 bases). Germline V lookup: CDR1 LNHDA, CDR2 SQIVND (reference sequence). Trimming cost V 4 bases and J 3 bases, with 10 bases left between them. The CDR3 has 13 amino acids. CDR3 sequence (DNA): TGTGCCAGTAGTAGGACTCCCCTCTACGAGCAGTACTTC. Translated, it gives CASSRTPLYEQYF.

The rearrangement uses TRBV3-1 (or the pseudogene TRBV3-2) and TRBJ1-4; D gene uncertain. The CDR3 is 15 residues long. The V gene lost 1 base and the J gene lost 3 bases, with 9 bases spanning the gap. The germline V gene has CDR1 LGHDT and CDR2 YNNKEL (reference sequence). CDR3 sequence reads: CASSQVGAANEKLFF. The CDR3 region has the DNA TGTGCCAGCAGCCAAGTTGGAGCAGCTAATGAAAAACTGTTTTTT.

This chain uses TRBV2 with TRBJ1-2; TRBD1 matches 7 bases. CDR1 is SNHLY, CDR2 FYNNEI, per germline. The CDR3 has 15 amino acids. Trimming cost V 6 bases and J 2 bases; bases outside gene matches: 9. CDR3 nucleotides: TGTGCCAGCAGGGAGCAGGGGGAACTGAACTATGGCTACACCTTC. It translates to CASREQGELNYGYTF.

The chain couples TRBV6-5 to TRBJ2-3; the match to TRBD2 covers 9 bases. V was clipped by 5 bases and J by 2 bases; unmatched bases: 5. Germline CDR1 is MNHEY and CDR2 is SVGAGI. This CDR3 spans 15 amino acids. In DNA, the CDR3 is TGTGCCAGCAGTCAACTAGCGGGCTTCACAGATACGCAGTATTTT. This codes for CASSQLAGFTDTQYF.

V gene TRBV12-2 combines with J gene TRBJ2-7; TRBD2 is taken as the D call from the table, unchecked against the DNA. TRBV12-2 is tagged as a pseudogene. The CDR3 sequence is 18 residues long. The CDR3 sequence: CASRLAVGKRSPSYEQYF. DNA of the CDR3: TGTGCAAGTCGCTTAGCGGTGGGGAAGCGGTCCCCCTCCTACGAGCAGTACTTC.

The chain carries TRBV4-1 and TRBJ2-6; TRBD2 matches at 8 bases. The germline gives CDR1 MGHRA, CDR2 YSYEKL. The CDR3 covers 20 residues. After removal of 1 base from V and 4 bases from J, the junction contained 15 bases not matched to a gene. The CDR3 reads CASSQGIAGSLVMGANVLTF. In DNA form, the CDR3 reads TGCGCCAGCAGCCAAGGGATAGCGGGATCTCTAGTTATGGGGGCCAACGTCCTGACTTTC.

The CDR3 region is CASSGLAGGNTGELFF. The CDR3 DNA reads as TGTGCCAGCAGTGGTCTTGCGGGAGGAAACACCGGGGAGCTGTTTTTT. The J gene is TRBJ2-2, the V gene TRBV2; 8 bases agree with TRBD2. CDR3 length: 16 residues. V gave up 4 bases and J gave up 2 bases; unmatched junction bases: 6. Germline CDR1 is SNHLY and CDR2 is FYNNEI.

CDR3 bases: TGTGCCAGCAGTGAATTAGGGTGGGCTAGCGGGAGCAATGAGCAGTTCTTC. Protein sequence: CASSELGWASGSNEQFF. The chain carries TRBV25-1 and TRBJ2-1, with 10 bases matching TRBD2. This CDR3 is 17 amino acids long. Per germline, CDR1 MGHDK and CDR2 SYGVNS. The V segment lost 1 base and the J segment 6 bases; nucleotides outside the gene matches: 9.

This clone was seen only a few times. The chain uses TRBV5-1 and TRBJ2-1, with 13 bases lining up with TRBD2. From germline, CDR1 is SGHRS and CDR2 YFSETQ. J lost 7 bases, V lost 4 bases, and 11 bases had no gene match. The CDR3 totals 17 residues. The CDR3 protein is CASSPWTSGSLGNEQFF. The CDR3 DNA is TGCGCCAGCAGCCCATGGACTAGCGGGAGTTTGGGAAATGAGCAGTTCTTC.